What follows are 4 T cell receptor beta chains derived from one specimen sequenced in a study of T-cell reconstitution after alpha-beta-depleted transplantation in children. Unique molecular identifiers were incorporated into the prepared TCRbeta library. TCRdb used MiXCR to reprocess the PCR reads, holding one entry per CDR3 protein. This repertoire shows about 610,000 distinct CDR3 sequences, over 9.5% found once; its top ten account for about 4%. The source was PBMCs from the stem cell graft donor, collected from the stem cell graft. These receptors were taken from a human donor who donated a stem cell graft to a child with acute myeloid leukemia.

This clonotype was observed at least ten times. The chain has TRBV29-1 and TRBJ2-1, with D unclear. Germline lookup yields CDR1 SQVTM and CDR2 ANQGSEA. The CDR3 has 10 amino acids. DNA of the CDR3: TGCAGAACCGGAGTTTATGAGCAGTTCTTC. Its translation: CRTGVYEQFF.

This clonotype was picked up many times. The gene calls are TRBV20-1 and TRBJ2-1; 8 bases match TRBD2. This CDR3 has 17 amino acids. Per germline, CDR1 DFQATT and CDR2 SNEGSKA (reference sequence). The V gene end was trimmed by 4 bases and the J gene end by 4 bases; junction bases not matched to a gene: 15. DNA for the CDR3: TGCAGTGCTACTGATACTACTGGACTAGCTGAATACAATGAGCAGTTCTTC. It translates to CSATDTTGLAEYNEQFF.

J is TRBJ2-3 and V is TRBV27, with 11 positions matching TRBD1. Germline V CDR1 and CDR2: MNHEY, SMNVEV (reference sequence). The J segment lost 0 bases and the V segment lost 6 bases, leaving 11 bases of the junction unmatched. There are 18 residues in the CDR3. Here the CDR3 DNA reads TGTGCCAGCAGAACCTACCTCGGACAGGGGGCGAGCACAGATACGCAGTATTTT. Its translation: CASRTYLGQGASTDTQYF.

This clonotype appeared many times. This chain links TRBV7-3 with TRBJ2-3; TRBD2 agrees at 16 bases. The V gene's germline CDR1 is SGHTA and CDR2 FQGTGA. The length of the CDR3 is 16 residues. The V and J ends lost 5 bases and 6 bases, in that order; junction bases with no gene match: 5. The CDR3 reads CASSTGTSGRVDTQYF. CDR3 nucleotide sequence: TGTGCCAGCAGCACCGGGACTAGCGGGAGGGTGGATACGCAGTATTTT.